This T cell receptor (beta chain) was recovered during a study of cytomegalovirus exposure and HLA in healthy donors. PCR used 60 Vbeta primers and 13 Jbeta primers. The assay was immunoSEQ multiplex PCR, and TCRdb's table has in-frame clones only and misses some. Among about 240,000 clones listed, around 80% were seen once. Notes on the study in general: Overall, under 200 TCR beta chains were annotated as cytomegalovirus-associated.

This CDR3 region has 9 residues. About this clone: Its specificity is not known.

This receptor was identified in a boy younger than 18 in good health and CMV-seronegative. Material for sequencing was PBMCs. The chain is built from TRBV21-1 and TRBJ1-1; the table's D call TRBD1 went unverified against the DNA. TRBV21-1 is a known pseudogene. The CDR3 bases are TGTGCCACCACAGGCTCGGCTTTCTTT. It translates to CATTGSAFF.